What follows is one T cell receptor (beta chain) and its context. What it binds is not known. These data belong to a study of somatic mutations in cytotoxic T cells in rheumatoid arthritis. Study-level background: Prior to any treatment and right after diagnosis, patient blood (under 31 ml EDTA) was drawn. Study-level results: Antigen specificity of the expanded CD8+ clones was not determined.

Germline loops: CDR1 SGDLS, CDR2 YYNGEE. This CDR3 spans 16 amino acids. V trimming: 0 bases; J trimming: 2 bases; junction bases outside the gene matches: 6. Source study methods: Patient CD8+ clones larger than 1% rarely matched published virus-specific TCRB sequences. The data were produced by immunoSEQ multiplex PCR, yet TCRdb's version contains in-frame clones alone and is incomplete. Clonal size and the V and J genes are those of that table, whereas D and trimming came from the DNA. The sample holds some 14,000 clones, roughly 80% seen once. CD4+ cells and CD8+ cells were each obtained through positive magnetic bead selection, and their purity was assessed by flow cytometry.

The sample comprised CD8+ T cells sorted from blood. The chain carries TRBV9 and TRBJ2-3, with 7 bases aligning to TRBD2. The receptor comes from an adult with rheumatoid arthritis. CDR3 residues: CASSVVGSGLTDTQYF. CDR3 bases: TGTGCCAGCAGCGTAGTTGGTAGCGGGCTCACAGATACGCAGTATTTT. Full variable domain (missing parts from reference TRBV9 and TRBJ2-3): DSGVTQTPKHLITATGQRVTLRCSPRSGDLSVYWYQQSLDQGLQFLIQYYNGEERAKGNILERFSAQQFPDLHSELNLSSLELGDSALYFCASSVVGSGLTDTQYFGPGTRLTVL.